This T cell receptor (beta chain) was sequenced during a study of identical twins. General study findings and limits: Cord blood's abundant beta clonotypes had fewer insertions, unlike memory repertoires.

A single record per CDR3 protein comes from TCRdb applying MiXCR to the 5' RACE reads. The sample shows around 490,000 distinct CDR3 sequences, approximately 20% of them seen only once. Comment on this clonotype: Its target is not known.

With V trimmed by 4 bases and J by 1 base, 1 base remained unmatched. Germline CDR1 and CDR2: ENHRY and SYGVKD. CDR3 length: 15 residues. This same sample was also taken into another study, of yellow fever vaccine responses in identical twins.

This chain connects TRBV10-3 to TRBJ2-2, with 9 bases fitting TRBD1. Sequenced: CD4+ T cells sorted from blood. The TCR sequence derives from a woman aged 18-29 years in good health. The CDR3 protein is CAISGGQGNTGELFF. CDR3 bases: TGTGCCATCAGTGGGGGACAGGGGAACACCGGGGAGCTGTTTTTT.